The 9 T cell receptor beta chains presented below share a single source sample, sequenced in a study of cytomegalovirus exposure and HLA in healthy donors. Use of 60 Vbeta and 13 Jbeta primers characterized the PCR. Method: immunoSEQ multiplex PCR; TCRdb's copy keeps in-frame clones and lacks some. Of tens of thousands of clones listed, 80% were seen once; the top ten hold roughly 6%. The sample taken for sequencing was PBMCs. The source is a male donor in good health and CMV-seronegative.

This clone occurred once. V is TRBV6-4 and J is TRBJ2-3, with 11 bases that match TRBD1. Germline CDR1 is MRHNA and CDR2 is SNTAGT. The CDR3 sequence is 14 residues long. J lost 4 bases, V lost 3 bases, and 0 bases had no gene match. CDR3 in DNA: TGTGCCAGCAGTGAGGGACAGGGGGCAGATACGCAGTATTTT. This sequence encodes CASSEGQGADTQYF.

This clone is medium-sized within its sample. The chain carries TRBV28 and TRBJ2-6, with TRBD2 matching over 7 bases. V lost 8 bases, J lost 4 bases, and 14 bases stayed unmatched. Germline CDR1 reads MDHEN; CDR2 reads SYDVKM. The CDR3 totals 17 residues. The CDR3 DNA sequence: TGTGCCAGCGAAGGAAGGGCCTGGGGGGGAGGGGCCAACGTCCTGACTTTC. Translating gives CASEGRAWGGGANVLTF. Filled out from reference TRBV28 and TRBJ2-6, the complete variable domain reads DVKVTQSSRYLVKRTGEKVFLECVQDMDHENMFWYRQDPGLGLRLIYFSYDVKMKEKGDIPEGYSVSREKKERFSLILESASTNQTSMYLCASEGRAWGGGANVLTFGAGSRLTVL.

This sequence joins TRBV5-1 and TRBJ2-5; TRBD2 agrees at 11 bases. Germline lookup yields CDR1 SGHRS and CDR2 YFSETQ. J gave up 0 bases and V 4 bases, and 8 bases lay outside the gene matches. The CDR3 extends over 17 amino acids. CDR3 protein: CASSQPSSGRHQETQYF. DNA of the CDR3: TGCGCCAGCAGCCAACCGTCTAGCGGGAGGCACCAAGAGACCCAGTACTTC.

V and J are TRBV30 and TRBJ1-4; D gene unclear. Germline CDR1 and CDR2: GTSNPN and SVGIG (reference sequence). V lost 4 bases to trimming and J lost 7 bases, with 10 bases between them. CDR3 length equals 12 residues. The CDR3: CAWKLRSEKLFF. The CDR3 region has the DNA TGTGCCTGGAAATTGAGGAGTGAAAAACTGTTTTTT.

The chain joins TRBV28 to TRBJ1-5, with unresolved D. The CDR3 is 12 amino acids. Germline-derived CDR1 and CDR2 are MDHEN and SYDVKM. V lost 10 bases and J lost 2, with 9 bases in between. CDR3: CATRQGNQPQHF. CDR3 sequence (DNA): TGTGCCACCCGGCAGGGCAATCAGCCCCAGCATTTT. Supplemented by reference TRBV28 and TRBJ1-5, the full variable domain reads DVKVTQSSRYLVKRTGEKVFLECVQDMDHENMFWYRQDPGLGLRLIYFSYDVKMKEKGDIPEGYSVSREKKERFSLILESASTNQTSMYLCATRQGNQPQHFGDGTRLSIL.

This sequence joins TRBV10-3 and TRBJ1-6; D gene uncertain. The CDR3 runs to 16 residues. CDR1 is ENHRY and CDR2 is SYGVKD in the germline V gene. Trimming took off 0 bases at V and 4 bases at J, with 10 bases between the two ends. CDR3 sequence: CAISESKQAYNSPLHF. The CDR3 DNA sequence: TGTGCCATCAGTGAGTCGAAACAAGCGTATAATTCACCCCTCCACTTT.

CDR3 bases: TGTGCCAGCAGCTTAGGGACATACGAGCAGTACTTC. Encoded protein: CASSLGTYEQYF. V gene TRBV7-2 combines with J gene TRBJ2-7; a possible D gene is TRBD1 (5 bases). The CDR3 is 12 residues long. The V end was cut by 1 base, the J end by 4 bases, with 5 bases between. From germline, CDR1 is SGHTA and CDR2 FQGNSA. The variable domain in full, with the rest retrieved from reference TRBV7-2 and TRBJ2-7, is GAGVSQSPSNKVTEKGKDVELRCDPISGHTALYWYRQSLGQGLEFLIYFQGNSAPDKSGLPSDRFSAERTGGSVSTLTIQRTQQEDSAVYLCASSLGTYEQYFGPGTRLTVT.

Notes on this clone: Sequence at one end of the junction differs from germline and may be a read error. The rearrangement joins TRBV5-4 to TRBJ2-1; D perhaps matches TRBD2 (7 bases). CDR1 SGHNT and CDR2 YYREEE come from the germline V gene (reference sequence). CDR3 length: 16 residues. The CDR3 loop is CAGSPRGGGSYNEQFF. CDR3 nucleotide sequence: TGTGCCGGCAGTCCGAGGGGAGGGGGCTCCTACAATGAGCAGTTCTTC.

V usage is TRBV7-2 and J usage is TRBJ2-7; 9 nucleotides line up with TRBD1. CDR1 and CDR2 (germline): SGHTA, FQGNSA. V trimming: 5 bases; J trimming: 4 bases; junction bases outside the gene matches: 12. This CDR3 comprises 16 residues. The CDR3, as DNA: TGTGCCAGCAGCCGTGGAACAGGGGGCGGCAGGTACGAGCAGTACTTC. Protein product: CASSRGTGGGRYEQYF.